The T cell receptor beta chain under discussion was sequenced for a study of beta chain features in type 1 diabetes. All of the isolated RNA was reverse transcribed, so expressed TCRB transcripts were sequenced. Assay: immunoSEQ multiplex PCR; the TCRdb copy retains only in-frame clones and omits some. The sample contains under 300,000 clones, over 11% of which appear only once. This CDR3 region has 17 residues. In germline, CDR1 is SGHTA, CDR2 FQGNSA. The trim removed 7 bases at V and 4 bases at J, leaving 9 bases unmatched. This clone showed up just a few times. Its antigen is currently unknown. Study-wide findings and caveats: People with Type 1 diabetes carried modestly yet significantly shorter TCRB CDR3s in all four CD4+ subsets. Type 1 diabetes patients had VDJ junctions that carried fewer insertions and more deletions.

The chain links TRBV7-2 to TRBJ2-6; 11 bases line up with TRBD1. Sequencing used naive CD4+ T cells from blood. The receptor's source is a man between 25 and 39 years old with type 1 diabetes. The CDR3 DNA follows: TGTGCCAGCATGTCCGGGACAGGGGGATTAGGGGCCAACGTCCTGACTTTC. Translating gives CASMSGTGGLGANVLTF.